The rows below give T cell receptor beta chains drawn from one sample of a study of blood T cells in healthy people across ages. TCRdb reanalysed the 5' RACE reads using MiXCR and keeps one entry per CDR3 protein. This table has around 1,800,000 distinct CDR3 sequences, around 40% appearing once. Specimen: blood. The receptors shown here come from a human donor in good health. CDR3s include the opening cysteine and the closing phenylalanine or tryptophan. D genes are given only for firm matches. Clone size is not always given. Where it is, it says once, few, many or a class for expanded clones.

TRBV6-2/TRBV6-3,.,once,TRBJ1-1,CASSYAGGARPEAFF,TGTGCCAGCAGTTACGCGGGGGGGGCGCGGCCTGAAGCTTTCTTT
TRBV19,.,.,TRBJ1-2,CASSTSEGYGYTF,TGTGCCAGTAGTACGTCAGAAGGCTATGGCTACACCTTC
TRBV6-6,.,.,TRBJ2-2,CASSYLDSSLTGELFF,TGTGCCAGCAGTTACTTGGACAGTTCCCTCACCGGGGAGCTGTTTTTT
TRBV27,.,few,TRBJ2-1,CASSLIGKLYNEQFF,TGTGCCAGCAGTTTAATCGGTAAGCTCTACAATGAGCAGTTCTTC
TRBV5-1,.,.,TRBJ2-3,CASWDGVTDTQYF,TGCGCCAGCTGGGACGGGGTCACAGATACGCAGTATTTT
TRBV20-1,.,.,TRBJ1-5,CSASLASTGGQPQHF,TGCAGTGCTAGTTTGGCCTCGACCGGGGGACAGCCCCAGCATTTT
TRBV28,.,few,TRBJ1-1,CASSLWDPVNTEAFF,TGTGCCAGCAGTTTATGGGACCCAGTGAACACTGAAGCTTTCTTT
TRBV5-1,.,.,TRBJ1-1,CASSLRDNTEAFF,TGTGCCAGCAGTTTAAGGGATAACACTGAAGCTTTCTTT
TRBV12-3/TRBV12-4,.,many,TRBJ1-3,CASSLYSGNTIYF,TGTGCCAGCTCCCTGTACTCTGGAAACACCATATATTTT
TRBV15,.,.,TRBJ2-5,CATSVGKETQYF,TGTGCCACCTCGGTGGGAAAAGAGACCCAGTACTTC
TRBV15,TRBD2,.,TRBJ2-1,CATSRDLAGGNEQFF,TGTGCCACCAGCAGAGATTTAGCGGGGGGTAATGAGCAGTTCTTC
TRBV29-1,.,few,TRBJ1-2,CSVEHRGVNYGYTF,TGCAGCGTCGAGCACCGAGGAGTTAACTATGGCTACACCTTC
TRBV7-3,TRBD1,.,TRBJ2-5,CASSLEGAFRQETQYF,TGTGCCAGCAGCTTAGAGGGGGCTTTCCGCCAAGAGACCCAGTACTTC
TRBV13,.,.,TRBJ2-3,CASISSPSTDTQYF,TGTGCCAGCATCTCAAGTCCTAGCACAGATACGCAGTATTTT
TRBV7-3,.,.,TRBJ1-1,CANSLLTARSPAEAFF,TGTGCCAACAGCTTATTGACAGCCCGGAGTCCGGCTGAAGCTTTCTTT
TRBV7-9,.,few,TRBJ2-4,CASSLPGNLEQYF,TGTGCCAGCAGCCTCCCGGGGAATTTGGAGCAGTACTTC
TRBV7-2,TRBD1,few,TRBJ2-7,CASSFRQGKDEQYF,TGTGCCAGCAGCTTTCGACAGGGGAAGGACGAGCAGTACTTC
TRBV7-9,TRBD1,.,TRBJ1-1,CASSRRDREIEAFF,TGTGCCAGCAGCCGAAGGGACAGGGAAATAGAAGCTTTCTTT
TRBV11-2,.,.,TRBJ2-5,CASSLEYYPETQYF,TGTGCCAGCAGCTTAGAGTACTATCCCGAGACCCAGTACTTC
TRBV20-1,.,.,TRBJ1-2,CSATRQVEGYTF,TGCAGTGCTACCCGACAGGTCGAGGGCTACACCTTC
TRBV25-1,TRBD1,.,TRBJ1-2,CASSGPGQEGGYTF,TGTGCCAGCAGCGGACCGGGACAGGAAGGGGGCTACACCTTC
TRBV27,.,few,TRBJ2-7,CASGRDTTYEQYF,TGTGCCAGCGGCCGGGACACAACCTACGAGCAGTACTTC
TRBV4-2,.,.,TRBJ2-2,CASSQDLSWTINTGELFF,TGTGCCAGCAGCCAAGATCTCTCTTGGACTATAAACACCGGGGAGCTGTTTTTT
TRBV28,.,few,TRBJ2-3,CASSFGYGSDTQYF,TGTGCCAGCAGTTTTGGGTACGGATCAGATACGCAGTATTTT
TRBV4-3,.,.,TRBJ1-5,CASSQDWGVNQPQHF,TGCGCCAGCAGCCAAGATTGGGGGGTCAATCAGCCCCAGCATTTT
TRBV29-1,TRBD1,few,TRBJ1-2,CSVGDSKNYGYTF,TGCAGCGTAGGGGACAGTAAGAACTATGGCTACACCTTC
TRBV6-6,.,few,TRBJ1-2,CAEGGGNYGYTF,TGCGCCGAGGGGGGAGGAAACTATGGCTACACCTTC
TRBV29-1,.,few,TRBJ1-2,CSADSIGSGDYGYTF,TGCAGCGCTGATTCGATCGGGAGCGGGGACTATGGCTACACCTTC
TRBV12-3/TRBV12-4,.,few,TRBJ2-6,CASTLRGSGANVLTF,TGTGCCAGCACCCTCAGGGGCTCTGGGGCCAACGTCCTGACTTTC
TRBV7-9,.,.,TRBJ1-2,CASRALNYGYTF,TGTGCCAGCAGGGCTCTCAACTATGGCTACACCTTC
TRBV18,.,.,TRBJ2-1,CASSPQPYEQFF,TGTGCCAGCTCACCTCAGCCCTACGAGCAGTTCTTC
TRBV2,TRBD2,.,TRBJ2-1,CATSISGGLNEQFF,TGTGCCACCTCAATTAGCGGGGGGCTAAATGAGCAGTTCTTC
TRBV7-9,.,many,TRBJ2-7,CASSPRDLYEQYF,TGTGCCAGCAGCCCCAGGGACCTGTACGAGCAGTACTTC
TRBV12-3/TRBV12-4,.,few,TRBJ1-2,CATSPGSRYGYTF,TGTGCCACCTCCCCAGGGAGCCGCTATGGCTACACCTTC
TRBV6-5,TRBD1,few,TRBJ2-7,CASRRDRDRDYEQYF,TGTGCCAGCAGACGTGACCGGGACAGAGACTACGAGCAGTACTTC
TRBV18,.,.,TRBJ1-2,CASPQHANYGYTF,TGTGCCAGCCCCCAACATGCTAACTATGGCTACACCTTC
TRBV6-1,.,.,TRBJ1-1,CASYRRGAALGFNTEAFF,TGTGCCAGCTACCGTAGGGGGGCGGCTCTGGGCTTTAACACTGAAGCTTTCTTT
TRBV5-1,TRBD1,few,TRBJ2-3,CASGPDRSTDTQYF,TGCGCCAGCGGACCGGACAGGAGCACAGATACGCAGTATTTT
TRBV20-1,TRBD2,.,TRBJ2-5,CSASGGLAGGPETQYF,TGCAGTGCCTCAGGAGGGTTAGCGGGGGGGCCAGAGACCCAGTACTTC
TRBV9,TRBD1,.,TRBJ2-7,CASSVDEGQGSYEQYF,TGTGCCAGCAGCGTAGACGAGGGACAGGGATCCTACGAGCAGTACTTC
TRBV4-3,TRBD2,.,TRBJ2-1,CASSQVPAGGLSRNEQFF,TGCGCCAGCAGCCAAGTACCAGCGGGGGGTCTCTCCCGCAATGAGCAGTTCTTC
TRBV9,.,.,TRBJ1-2,CASGWDGNYGYTF,TGTGCCAGCGGTTGGGACGGAAACTATGGCTACACCTTC
TRBV29-1,TRBD1,few,TRBJ2-5,CSVKRDRGASEYF,TGCAGCGTCAAACGGGACAGGGGTGCTTCTGAGTACTTC
TRBV12-3/TRBV12-4,.,.,TRBJ2-3,CASAKGVVNTQYF,TGTGCCAGCGCGAAAGGGGTAGTTAATACGCAGTATTTT
TRBV6-2/TRBV6-3,.,.,TRBJ2-5,CASSSPIAERAYNEQYF,TGTGCCAGCAGTTCCCCTATAGCGGAACGTGCCTACAATGAGCAGTACTTC
TRBV5-1,.,.,TRBJ1-3,CASSLAVVPGNTIYF,TGCGCCAGCAGCTTGGCAGTTGTACCTGGAAACACCATATATTTT
TRBV6-2/TRBV6-3,.,.,TRBJ1-4,CASSYSRGRDEKLFF,TGTGCCAGCAGTTACTCTCGGGGAAGGGATGAAAAACTGTTTTTT
TRBV29-1,.,.,TRBJ2-1,CSVHIGDTINEQFF,TGCAGCGTTCATATAGGGGATACAATCAATGAGCAGTTCTTC
TRBV7-2,.,.,TRBJ2-7,CASSSLPGPPYEQYF,TGTGCCAGCAGCTCCCTCCCGGGACCGCCCTACGAGCAGTACTTC
TRBV7-2,.,.,TRBJ1-5,CAGSLWDQPQHF,TGTGCCGGCAGCTTGTGGGATCAGCCCCAGCATTTT
TRBV7-9,.,few,TRBJ2-6,CASSFRDRPSSGANVLTF,TGTGCCAGCAGCTTCAGAGACAGGCCCAGCTCTGGGGCCAACGTCCTGACTTTC
TRBV24-1,.,.,TRBJ2-1,CATSDQYNEQFF,TGTGCCACCAGTGATCAGTACAATGAGCAGTTCTTC
TRBV15,.,few,TRBJ1-4,CATSRDDLGEKLFF,TGTGCCACCAGCAGAGATGACCTAGGGGAAAAACTGTTTTTT
TRBV11-2,.,.,TRBJ1-1,CASRNPGVMAEAFF,TGTGCCAGCAGGAACCCGGGGGTCATGGCTGAAGCTTTCTTT
TRBV12-5,.,.,TRBJ1-4,CASGLVGSTNEKLFF,TGTGCTAGTGGTTTGGTTGGATCCACTAATGAAAAACTGTTTTTT
TRBV7-9,TRBD1,.,TRBJ1-2,CASSHNYDRGSGYTF,TGTGCCAGCAGCCACAATTATGACAGGGGAAGTGGCTACACCTTC
TRBV7-9,.,few,TRBJ2-7,CASSLHDPGPKPIEQYF,TGTGCCAGCAGCTTACATGATCCCGGACCCAAACCTATCGAGCAGTACTTC